This passage covers 25 T cell receptor beta chains from one sample sequenced in a study of response to subunit inactivated influenza vaccine (dated by TCRdb to between 2018 and 2020). Preparation of the library involved RT-PCR. Instrument used: Illumina HiSeq 2500. Through fastp at Q25 and MiXCR, TCRdb rebuilt clones from the public reads, retaining in-frame beta chains. One record per CDR3 amino acid sequence lists the most common genes and DNA. The sample includes fewer than 250,000 distinct CDR3 sequences, with around 14% observed a single time. Roughly 24% of the sample rests with the top ten. The source was CD8+ T cells sorted from PBMCs, collected less than 6 days after vaccination. The receptors come from a man over 45 who received an inactivated influenza vaccine. Donor details come from another sample of the same person, matched by shared clones.

This clonotype was recorded a few times. CDR3 residues: CASRDGPSSNQPQHF. The CDR3 DNA is TGTGCCAGCAGAGACGGCCCGTCGAGCAATCAGCCCCAGCATTTT. The chain carries TRBV27 and TRBJ1-5; D call uncertain. Germline V lookup: CDR1 MNHEY, CDR2 SMNVEV (reference sequence). V was pared by 6 bases and J by 1 base, with 13 bases between. The CDR3 is made up of 15 amino acids.

This clonotype has just a few counts. CDR3 DNA sequence: TGCAGTGCTAGCGGAAGGGACTACGAGCAGTACTTC. Protein sequence: CSASGRDYEQYF. The V gene is TRBV20-1, the J gene TRBJ2-7, with no clear D. Per the germline V gene, CDR1 is DFQATT and CDR2 is SNEGSKA (reference sequence). V dropped 3 bases and J dropped 3 bases, with 9 bases sitting between them. CDR3 size: 12 residues.

The V and J genes are TRBV3-1 and TRBJ1-5; D might be TRBD1 (5 bases). CDR1 is LGHDT, CDR2 YNNKEL, per germline (reference sequence). The CDR3 totals 14 residues. V lost 3 bases and J lost 7, with 13 bases in between. The CDR3 DNA follows: TGTGCCAGCAGCCATACAGGTACTGGACAGCCCCAGCATTTT. The encoded protein is CASSHTGTGQPQHF.

This clonotype was counted between two and nine times. The chain combines TRBV28 with TRBJ2-3; 8 bases fit TRBD2. The germline V gene has CDR1 MDHEN and CDR2 SYDVKM. This CDR3 contains 15 residues. The junction had 3 bases not matched to a gene; V was cut back by 3 bases and J by 1 base. This chain's CDR3 is CASSLMTSGTDTQYF. CDR3 DNA sequence: TGTGCCAGCAGTTTGATGACTAGCGGCACAGATACGCAGTATTTT.

Only a few counts were recorded for this clonotype. The chain has TRBV7-9 and TRBJ2-7; 7 bases fit TRBD1. CDR3 length: 17 residues. V was pared by 6 bases and J by 0 bases, with 14 bases of the junction left unmatched. CDR1 is SEHNR, CDR2 FQNEAQ, per germline (reference sequence). The CDR3 reads CASRNTLGQDLSYEQYF. The DNA for the CDR3 is TGTGCCAGCAGGAACACCCTAGGACAGGACCTCTCCTACGAGCAGTACTTC.

This chain joins TRBV11-1 and TRBJ2-6, with 9 positions matching TRBD1. This CDR3 region has 18 residues. V lost 5 bases and J lost 0; bases outside the gene matches: 8. CDR1 and CDR2 (germline): SGHAT, FQDESV (reference sequence). The CDR3 coding sequence is TGTGCCAGCAGCAATCTACCGGGACAGGGCTCTGGGGCCAACGTCCTGACTTTC. It specifies CASSNLPGQGSGANVLTF.

This clonotype occurred a few times. The chain links TRBV5-1 to TRBJ2-1; no definite D call. CDR3 size: 12 residues. Trimming removed 1 base at V and 9 bases at J, with 8 bases between. Germline CDR1 reads SGHRS; CDR2 reads YFSETQ. The CDR3 coding sequence is TGCGCCAGCAGCTTGACAGCCCCTGAGCAGTTCTTC. It encodes CASSLTAPEQFF.

This clonotype was seen a handful of times. J is TRBJ2-5 and V is TRBV4-2; 14 nucleotides line up with TRBD2. The CDR3 runs 17 residues. V was pared by 4 bases and J by 0 bases, with 4 bases of the junction left unmatched. Per the germline V gene, CDR1 is LGHNA and CDR2 is YNFKEQ. The CDR3 region has the DNA TGTGCCAGCAGCCTGGGACTAGCGGGGGCCCACCAAGAGACCCAGTACTTC. Its translation is CASSLGLAGAHQETQYF.

This clonotype was detected once. The rearrangement uses TRBV6-1 and TRBJ1-1; D is undetermined. Germline V gene data show CDR1 as MNHNS and CDR2 as SASEGT. V lost 5 bases, J lost 1 base, and 11 bases lay in between. The CDR3 extends over 14 amino acids. The CDR3, as DNA: TGTGCCAGCAGTCCCCATGAGGGGAACACTGAAGCTTTCTTT. It encodes CASSPHEGNTEAFF.

This clonotype was observed at least ten times. V usage is TRBV29-1 and J usage is TRBJ2-4; D gene uncertain. V lost 7 bases to trimming and J lost 7 bases, with 14 bases between them. Germline V gives CDR1 SQVTM, CDR2 ANQGSEA. This CDR3 region has 12 residues. The CDR3 sequence is CSARRTDNIQYF. The CDR3 DNA reads TGCAGCGCAAGAAGGACGGATAACATTCAGTACTTC.

This chain links TRBV24-1 with TRBJ2-2, with TRBD2 matching over 7 bases. This CDR3 comprises 14 residues. Germline assignment: CDR1 KGHDR and CDR2 SFDVKD. V trimming: 10 bases; J trimming: 4 bases; junction bases outside the gene matches: 8. This CDR3 reads CATKAGASTGELFF. CDR3 nucleotide sequence: TGTGCCACTAAGGCGGGAGCGAGCACCGGGGAGCTGTTTTTT.

This clonotype has just a few counts. This chain connects TRBV19 to TRBJ2-1; D gene unclear. The CDR3 has 14 amino acids. Germline loops: CDR1 LNHDA, CDR2 SQIVND (reference sequence). V was trimmed by 3 bases and J by 2 bases, leaving 8 bases between them. In DNA, the CDR3 is TGTGCCAGTAGTATCTATAGCACCTACAATGAGCAGTTCTTC. Translation gives CASSIYSTYNEQFF.

This clonotype was observed a handful of times. The chain uses TRBV20-1 and TRBJ2-1; D possibly corresponds to TRBD2 (6 bases). The length of the CDR3 is 16 residues. The germline gives CDR1 DFQATT, CDR2 SNEGSKA (reference sequence). The V and J ends lost 3 bases and 1 base respectively, with 16 bases between them. The CDR3 DNA sequence: TGCAGTGCTAGGGGGAGGCGGGATGGATCCTACAATGAGCAGTTCTTC. Translated: CSARGRRDGSYNEQFF.

This clonotype was observed a few times. Relative to the germline gene, one junction end is altered; a read error may explain this. The chain carries TRBV12-3 or TRBV12-4 and TRBJ2-7, with TRBD2 matching 7 bases. The length of the CDR3 is 13 residues. CDR3: CASSFREIRGDVF. CDR3 nucleotides: TGTGCCAGCAGTTTCAGAGAGATACGGGGGGATGTTTTC.

Only a few counts were recorded for this clonotype. The rearrangement joins TRBV7-9 to TRBJ2-5; 12 bases match TRBD2. Trimming removed 3 bases from V and 4 bases from J; junction bases left unmatched: 6. The CDR3 covers 16 residues. Germline V gene lookup returns CDR1 SEHNR and CDR2 FQNEAQ (reference sequence). CDR3: CASSFSGLAGRETQYF. In nucleotides, the CDR3 is TGTGCCAGCAGCTTTAGCGGACTAGCGGGAAGAGAGACCCAGTACTTC.

This clonotype was detected many times. The chain is built from TRBV12-3 or TRBV12-4 and TRBJ1-5; tentative D call: TRBD1 (6 bases). The ends were cut back, 3 bases at V and 1 base at J, with 10 bases in the middle. This CDR3 spans 15 amino acids. CDR3 nucleotides: TGTGCCAGCAGTTTTCAAGGGGGAAGCAATCAGCCCCAGCATTTT. Translation: CASSFQGGSNQPQHF.

This chain connects TRBV18 to TRBJ1-2, with 8 bases fitting TRBD1. After removal of 4 bases from V and 5 bases from J, the junction contained 9 bases not matched to a gene. The CDR3 totals 15 residues. Germline V CDR1 and CDR2: KGHSH, LQKENI. In DNA, the CDR3 is TGTGCCAGCTCACGGATGGGACAGGAGGATTATGGCTACACCTTC. This encodes CASSRMGQEDYGYTF.

In its sample, this clonotype was seen a few times. This chain joins TRBV13 and TRBJ2-2; the match to TRBD2 covers 12 bases. The CDR3 totals 16 residues. Germline V gene lookup returns CDR1 PRHDT and CDR2 FYEKMQ (reference sequence). Losses at the gene ends were 5 bases for V and 4 bases for J; bases not matched to a gene: 5. In DNA, the CDR3 is TGTGCCAGCAGCCTGGGACTAGCGGGTCGCACCGGGGAGCTGTTTTTT. Translated: CASSLGLAGRTGELFF.

This clonotype was found many times. The V gene is TRBV4-3, the J gene TRBJ2-2; possible D gene TRBD2, 6 bases. CDR3 length: 15 amino acids. V was clipped by 0 bases and J by 7 bases, with 12 bases between them. Germline CDR1 reads LGHNA; CDR2 reads YSLEER. CDR3 nucleotide sequence: TGCGCCAGCAGCCAAGACCCGGGAGATGTCGGGGAGCTGTTTTTT. Protein sequence: CASSQDPGDVGELFF.

This clonotype appeared a few times. CDR3 region: CASSLMTGGSYNEQFF. The CDR3 region has the DNA TGTGCCAGCAGTTTAATGACAGGGGGGTCCTACAATGAGCAGTTCTTC. This chain links TRBV28 with TRBJ2-1; 9 nucleotides match TRBD1. Germline CDR1 is MDHEN and CDR2 is SYDVKM. V lost 2 bases to trimming and J lost 1 base; unmatched junction nucleotides: 3. The CDR3 covers 16 residues.

The chain carries TRBV12-3 or TRBV12-4 and TRBJ2-7; D is possibly TRBD1 (5 bases). CDR3 length: 14 residues. V lost 4 bases to trimming and J lost 5 bases, with 15 bases between them. CDR3 sequence (DNA): TGTGCCAGCAGTTCTTCAGGGATAATGGACGAGCAGTACTTC. Protein: CASSSSGIMDEQYF.

Only a few counts were recorded for this clonotype. The genes are TRBV28 and TRBJ1-6; TRBD1 is a possible D gene (5 bases). Looked up from germline, CDR1 is MDHEN and CDR2 is SYDVKM. This CDR3 has 14 amino acids. Trimming took off 3 bases at V and 6 bases at J, with 9 bases between the two ends. The chain's CDR3 is CASSLSQGNSPLHF. The CDR3 nucleotides read TGTGCCAGCAGTTTGAGTCAGGGTAATTCACCCCTCCACTTT.

This clonotype was recorded a few times. The chain links TRBV20-1 to TRBJ2-1; no reliable D call. CDR3 length: 16 residues. Germline lookup yields CDR1 DFQATT and CDR2 SNEGSKA (reference sequence). Trimming removed 3 bases at V and 6 bases at J, with 21 bases between. The CDR3, as DNA: TGCAGTGCTAGGGGCCCCGCTAGTGTGCTCACCAATGAGCAGTTCTTC. It yields the protein CSARGPASVLTNEQFF.

Comments on this clonotype: A junction boundary mismatches the germline segment, possibly from a read error. This chain connects TRBV10-3 to TRBJ1-2; 7 bases line up with TRBD1. The CDR3 length is 13 residues. CDR1 and CDR2 (germline): ENHRY, SYGVKD. CDR3 in amino acids: CAISEAQGDGYTF. The CDR3 DNA is TGTGCCATCAGTGAGGCCCAGGGGGATGGTTACACCTTC.

This chain joins TRBV3-1 and TRBJ2-5, with TRBD2 identical over 12 bases. The CDR3 totals 14 residues. V lost 5 bases to trimming and J lost 11 bases; unmatched junction nucleotides: 9. Per germline, CDR1 LGHDT and CDR2 YNNKEL (reference sequence). This CDR3 reads CASSGTSGSLLQYF. The CDR3, as DNA: TGTGCCAGCAGCGGGACTAGCGGGTCCCTGTTACAGTACTTC.